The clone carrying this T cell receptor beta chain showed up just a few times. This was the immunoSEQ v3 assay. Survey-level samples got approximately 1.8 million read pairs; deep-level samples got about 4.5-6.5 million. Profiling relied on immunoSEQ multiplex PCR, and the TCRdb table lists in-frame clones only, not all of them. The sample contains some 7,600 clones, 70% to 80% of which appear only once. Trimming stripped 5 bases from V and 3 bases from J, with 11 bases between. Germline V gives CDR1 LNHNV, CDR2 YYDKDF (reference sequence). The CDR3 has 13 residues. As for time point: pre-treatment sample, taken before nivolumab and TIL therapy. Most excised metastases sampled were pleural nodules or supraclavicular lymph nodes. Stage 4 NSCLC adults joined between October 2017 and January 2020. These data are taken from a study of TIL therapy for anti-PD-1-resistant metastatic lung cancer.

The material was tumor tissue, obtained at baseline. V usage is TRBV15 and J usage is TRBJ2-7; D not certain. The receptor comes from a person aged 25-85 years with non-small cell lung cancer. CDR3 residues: CATSLTPDYEQYF. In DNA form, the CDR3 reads TGTGCCACCAGCCTTACCCCAGACTACGAGCAGTACTTC.